These T cell receptor beta chains were read from a single sample in a study of T cell responses to AZD1222 COVID-19 vaccine. Produced via immunoSEQ multiplex PCR; TCRdb's table is partial and in-frame only. This table has about 150,000 clones, roughly 89% appearing once. Sequencing used peripheral blood, obtained on day 0 of AZD1222 vaccination. The origin of the receptors is an adult in good health. The CDR3 runs from the conserved cysteine through the conserved F or W. Fields, in order: V gene, J gene, D gene, CDR3 DNA, CDR3 protein. D genes are given only for firm matches.

TRBV27	TRBJ2-1	TRBD2	TGTGCCAGCAGTCTCCGGACTAGCGGTAATCCAAAGAATGAGCAGTTCTTC	CASSLRTSGNPKNEQFF
TRBV4-2	TRBJ2-5	.	TGTGCCAGCAGCCAAGATTTTACCGGGGGCGCAGAGACCCAGTACTTC	CASSQDFTGGAETQYF
TRBV12-3/TRBV12-4	TRBJ1-1	.	TGTGCCAGCAGCCGACAGGTGAACACTGAAGCTTTCTTT	CASSRQVNTEAFF
TRBV14	TRBJ2-1	.	TGTGCCAGCAGCCCGAGGAGGGGGAAGGAGTTTCTGGTGGGGCGTTCATGGAGCAATGAGCAGTTCTTC	CASSPRRGKEFLVGRSWSNEQFF
TRBV15	TRBJ2-1	TRBD1	TGTGCCACCAGAAGAGCCGAGACAGGGGCGGACGAGCAGTTCTTC	CATRRAETGADEQFF
TRBV6-5	TRBJ1-5	TRBD1	TGTGCCAGCAGTCCCGGGACAGGGGCCAATCAGCCCCAGCATTTT	CASSPGTGANQPQHF
TRBV19	TRBJ2-7	.	TGTGCCAGTAGTACGTCTCGGCAGGGGACCTACGAGCAGTACTTC	CASSTSRQGTYEQYF
TRBV19	TRBJ1-5	TRBD1	TGTGCCAGTACTATAGCGACAGGGGGCTGGCAGCCCCAGCATTTT	CASTIATGGWQPQHF
TRBV12-3/TRBV12-4	TRBJ1-4	.	TGTGCCAGCAGTTTAAGTGGTGATGAAAAACTGTTTTTT	CASSLSGDEKLFF
TRBV5-4	TRBJ1-2	TRBD1	TGTGCCAGCAGCTCGTGGGCCCAGGGGGCGGTTGGCTACACCTTC	CASSSWAQGAVGYTF